This TCR beta chain derives from a study of vaccination and CD4 T cells after COVID-19. Study details: Convalescent patients gave post-COVID blood a median about 110 days post-diagnosis, range 35 to 161. Blood was drawn a median around 70 days post second dose, range 14 to 241.

CD4+ T cells that had been cultured provided DNA sequenced with the Oncomine TCR Beta short-read assay. TCRdb fed the PCR reads into MiXCR, producing one record per CDR3 protein. The repertoire includes approximately 21,000 distinct CDR3 sequences, approximately 56% of them detected once, and 10% to 15% sits in the top ten. Noted treatment: roughly ten-day PBMC culture with coronavirus spike peptide pools or control peptides (ViraFEST assay). Nucleocapsid antibody results, negative before and after vaccination, showed that healthy vaccine recipients had not previously had SARS-CoV-2 infection. The table lists this clonotype with a few counts. Its target is unknown. Study observations and caveats: Convalescent patients saw a median around 86% of their reactive clones show up only after vaccination.

The CDR3 has 14 amino acids. V was cut by 0 bases and J by 6 bases, with 9 bases left in between. Germline CDR1 and CDR2: MNHEY and SVGAGI. This clonotype was obtained from a human donor who received a COVID-19 vaccine. The rearrangement uses TRBV6-5 and TRBJ1-5, with D tentatively TRBD1 (6 bases). The source material was CD4+ T cells from blood, cultured in vitro, sampled after SARS-CoV-2 vaccination. As DNA, the CDR3 is TGTGCCAGCAGTTACTCGGGGGCGAGTCAGCCCCAGCATTTT. It is translated as CASSYSGASQPQHF.